One T cell receptor beta chain is described in this entry. What it recognizes is unknown. The protocol was immunoSEQ multiplex PCR, while the TCRdb copy is restricted to in-frame clones and leaves out a portion. The sample records approximately 17,000 clones, around four fifths being singletons. The germline CDR1 and CDR2 sequences are SEHNR and FQNEAQ (reference sequence). The CDR3 has 13 amino acids. Trimming removed 3 bases from V and 2 bases from J, with 8 bases in between. The source of the sample is a study of T cell responses to AZD1222 COVID-19 vaccine. Study observations and caveats: Among those given AZD1222, only 6 or 7 were seropositive at baseline. The study found vaccine-associated CD4 TCRs spanning spike, dominant at 160-218 and 743-854.

The origin of this receptor is an adult who received the AZD1222 COVID-19 vaccine. The sequenced sample was peripheral blood, obtained 28 days after the second AZD1222 dose. The chain couples TRBV7-9 to TRBJ2-7; D call uncertain. The CDR3 coding sequence is TGTGCCAGCAGCTTTCCGGAACCCTACGAGCAGTACTTC. It translates to CASSFPEPYEQYF.